The next 22 T cell receptor beta chains were all read from a single sample in a study of blood T cells in healthy people across ages (dated by TCRdb to about 2015). Library creation used 5' RACE. The sequencer listed for this sample is Illumina HiSeq 2500. The second PCR ran for about 6 to 11 cycles and used a J-beta primer mix along with a sample-barcoded 5' primer. Starting from the raw public reads, TCRdb applied fastp trimming at Q25, assembled clones with MiXCR and retained in-frame beta chains. CDR3 protein duplicates are merged, each entry listing the most common genes and DNA. This sample is represented by 850,000 to 1,300,000 distinct CDR3 sequences; 45% of them were singletons. Approximately 20% of the sample is taken by the ten largest. Sequenced sample: blood. Source of these receptors: a woman aged 60 to 75 in good health.

This clonotype has only a few counts. CDR3 nucleotides: TGCGCCAGCGTAGCGGATAACACAGATACGCAGTATTTT. It specifies CASVADNTDTQYF. J is TRBJ2-3 and V is TRBV5-1; possibly TRBD2 for D (6 bases). V was clipped by 7 bases and J by 2 bases, with 11 bases between them. The CDR3 extends over 13 amino acids. CDR1 and CDR2 (germline): SGHRS, YFSETQ.

The table lists this clonotype with a few counts. The V and J genes are TRBV29-1 and TRBJ2-2, with no clear D. The ends were cut back, 3 bases at V and 6 bases at J, with 8 bases in the middle. The germline V gene has CDR1 SQVTM and CDR2 ANQGSEA. This CDR3 region has 12 residues. CDR3 coding DNA: TGCAGCGTTGATCAGTATCCCGGGGAGCTGTTTTTT. Translated, it gives CSVDQYPGELFF.

The V and J genes are TRBV27 and TRBJ1-5; perhaps TRBD1 as D (5 bases). Trimming stripped 7 bases from V and 0 bases from J, with 10 bases between. Per the germline V gene, CDR1 is MNHEY and CDR2 is SMNVEV (reference sequence). The length of the CDR3 is 14 residues. CDR3 amino acids: CASIYQGSNQPQHF. CDR3 in DNA: TGTGCCAGCATTTACCAGGGTAGCAATCAGCCCCAGCATTTT.

This clonotype was recorded a few times. The chain links TRBV6-5 to TRBJ2-5; D uncertain. The last part of the DNA fits TRBJ2-7 better; the J call may be wrong. Germline CDR1 MNHEY, CDR2 SVGAGI. This CDR3 comprises 12 residues. CDR3 DNA: TGTGCCAGCAGTTACGGGCCATCCGAGCAGTACTTC. Its translation is CASSYGPSEQYF.

This clonotype was counted a few times. This rearrangement joins TRBV15 to TRBJ2-1; the D gene is possibly TRBD2 (6 bases). The germline V gene has CDR1 LNHNV and CDR2 YYDKDF (reference sequence). V was pared by 2 bases and J by 6 bases, with 17 bases between. There are 16 residues in the CDR3. This CDR3 reads CATSRFQGRLANEQFF. As DNA, the CDR3 is TGTGCCACCAGCAGATTCCAAGGGAGGCTTGCCAATGAGCAGTTCTTC.

The rearrangement links TRBV2 to TRBJ1-2; 8 bases align to TRBD1. This CDR3 comprises 13 residues. Germline loops: CDR1 SNHLY, CDR2 FYNNEI. The junction had 4 bases not matched to a gene; V was cut back by 4 bases and J by 6 bases. The CDR3 region is CASSVDRGDGYTF. For the CDR3, the DNA is TGTGCCAGCAGTGTAGACAGGGGCGATGGCTACACCTTC.

The rearrangement links TRBV19 to TRBJ2-1, with D possibly being TRBD1 (6 bases). The CDR3 extends over 16 amino acids. Germline CDR1 and CDR2: LNHDA and SQIVND (reference sequence). V dropped 7 bases and J dropped 3 bases, with 19 bases sitting between them. CDR3 sequence reads: CASTIGQTLVYNEQFF. The CDR3 DNA is TGTGCCAGTACCATCGGACAGACCTTGGTCTACAATGAGCAGTTCTTC. The full variable domain, rest sourced from reference TRBV19 and TRBJ2-1, is DGGITQSPKYLFRKEGQNVTLSCEQNLNHDAMYWYRQDPGQGLRLIYYSQIVNDFQKGDIAEGYSVSREKKESFPLTVTSAQKNPTAFYLCASTIGQTLVYNEQFFGPGTRLTVL.

This clonotype has more than one count but fewer than ten. V is TRBV11-2 and J is TRBJ2-1; the D is unclear. V lost 1 base to trimming and J lost 4 bases, with 14 bases between them. There are 16 residues in the CDR3. CDR1 SGHAT and CDR2 FQNNGV come from the germline V gene. The CDR3 DNA is TGTGCCAGCAGCTTAGCTGCTTCAGCGAAATACAATGAGCAGTTCTTC. Its protein product is CASSLAASAKYNEQFF.

In its sample, this clonotype was seen once. At one end the junction does not follow the germline gene, possibly because of a read error. The chain is built from TRBV14 and TRBJ2-3, with 8 bases lining up with TRBD2. Germline V gene sequence: CDR1 SGHDN, CDR2 FVKESK. The CDR3 extends over 17 amino acids. CDR3 in DNA: TGTGCCAGCAACCAAGGATCTAGCGGGCGGTTCACAGATACGCAGTATTTT. As protein: CASNQGSSGRFTDTQYF.

This clonotype has a handful of counts. The V gene is TRBV7-9, the J gene TRBJ2-1, with 10 bases matching TRBD2. Germline V CDR1 and CDR2: SEHNR, FQNEAQ (reference sequence). The trim removed 5 bases at V and 2 bases at J, leaving 6 bases unmatched. This CDR3 contains 16 residues. DNA of the CDR3: TGTGCCAGCAGCGAGCTTAGCGGGAGGACCTACAATGAGCAGTTCTTC. Protein sequence: CASSELSGRTYNEQFF.

This clonotype has a handful of counts. The chain is built from TRBV3-1 and TRBJ2-7, with TRBD1 matching 7 bases. Per the germline V gene, CDR1 is LGHDT and CDR2 is YNNKEL (reference sequence). The CDR3 loop spans 14 amino acids. With 1 base clipped from V and 4 bases from J, the junction kept 4 bases outside the gene matches. The CDR3 nucleotides are TGTGCCAGCAGCCAAGCCGGGACAGAGTACGAGCAGTACTTC. Protein sequence: CASSQAGTEYEQYF.

The rearrangement uses TRBV6-6 and TRBJ1-2, with 9 nucleotides matching TRBD1. J lost 5 bases, V lost 9 bases, and 10 bases had no gene match. This CDR3 contains 14 residues. Per germline, CDR1 MNHNY and CDR2 SVGAGI (reference sequence). In DNA form, the CDR3 reads TGTGCCAGTATACGGGACAGGGATGGGTATGGCTACACCTTC. Translation gives CASIRDRDGYGYTF.

V and J are TRBV20-1 and TRBJ2-1, with 9 bases aligning to TRBD2. CDR1 and CDR2 (germline): DFQATT, SNEGSKA (reference sequence). The trim removed 6 bases at V and 2 bases at J, leaving 5 bases unmatched. The length of the CDR3 is 14 residues. CDR3 sequence reads: CSAPTSGPYNEQFF. Written as DNA, the CDR3 is TGCAGTGCGCCGACTAGCGGCCCCTACAATGAGCAGTTCTTC.

J is TRBJ2-7 and V is TRBV28, with TRBD1 matching over 8 bases. Germline values: CDR1 MDHEN, CDR2 SYDVKM. This CDR3 is 15 amino acids long. After removal of 7 bases from V and 2 bases from J, the junction contained 10 bases not matched to a gene. The chain's CDR3 is CASTQTGALTYEQYF. CDR3 bases: TGTGCCAGCACCCAGACAGGGGCCCTTACCTACGAGCAGTACTTC.

About this clonotype: Given a much more abundant clone one base away, this may be a read error. This sequence joins TRBV4-2 and TRBJ2-7; 10 bases are a match to TRBD2. The V segment lost 6 bases and the J segment 9 bases; nucleotides outside the gene matches: 17. This CDR3 comprises 16 residues. From germline, CDR1 is LGHNA and CDR2 YNFKEQ. Here the CDR3 DNA reads TGTGCCAGCAGACTCGAAGCGGGAGGGAGTTCGTGGGGGCAGTACTTC. It specifies CASRLEAGGSSWGQYF.

This sequence joins TRBV10-2 and TRBJ2-4; D unclear. The J call may be wrong; the DNA end is better matched by TRBJ2-7. The germline V gene has CDR1 WSHSY and CDR2 SAAADI. The length of the CDR3 is 14 residues. CDR3 sequence: CASSEVGITYEQYF. The CDR3 bases are TGCGCCAGCAGTGAAGTAGGGATTACCTACGAGCAGTACTTC.

This clonotype has only a few counts. The V gene is TRBV6-6, the J gene TRBJ1-4; perhaps TRBD1 as D (6 bases). CDR1 MNHNY and CDR2 SVGAGI come from the germline V gene (reference sequence). The length of the CDR3 is 13 residues. V dropped 8 bases and J dropped 6 bases, with 13 bases sitting between them. Here the CDR3 reads CASLGTRDEKLFF. DNA of the CDR3: TGTGCCAGCCTTGGGACAAGGGATGAAAAACTGTTTTTT.

This clonotype was seen more than once but under ten times. The J gene is TRBJ2-6, the V gene TRBV7-6; TRBD1 or TRBD2 may be the D gene (5 bases each). The CDR3 covers 17 residues. Germline-derived CDR1 and CDR2 are SGHVS and FNYEAQ. The V end was cut by 2 bases, the J end by 2 bases, with 13 bases between. CDR3 sequence: CASSLSRLGAGANVLTF. The CDR3 nucleotides read TGTGCCAGCAGCTTATCTCGCCTGGGGGCTGGGGCCAACGTCCTGACTTTC.

This rearrangement joins TRBV12-3 or TRBV12-4 to TRBJ2-1; 8 positions agree with TRBD2. TRBJ2-7 matches the DNA end more closely, so the J call is doubtful. The CDR3 loop spans 15 amino acids. The CDR3 DNA is TGTGCCAGCAGCCCCAGCGGGAGCCCGGGCGATGAGCAGTACTTC. Amino acids: CASSPSGSPGDEQYF.

V is TRBV28 and J is TRBJ2-4; TRBD1 matches at 9 bases. The CDR3 spans 14 residues. Germline values: CDR1 MDHEN, CDR2 SYDVKM. J was trimmed by 7 bases and V by 5 bases; bases with no gene match: 6. The CDR3 nucleotides are TGTGCCAGCAGTCGACAGGGGGTGGGGAACATTCAGTACTTC. This codes for CASSRQGVGNIQYF.

The chain uses TRBV30 and TRBJ2-7, with D unresolved. Per germline, CDR1 GTSNPN and CDR2 SVGIG (reference sequence). The CDR3 sequence is 13 residues long. V was shortened by 0 bases and J by 2 bases, with 8 bases between the two germline ends. CDR3 region: CAWSVAGAYEQYF. CDR3 DNA: TGTGCCTGGAGTGTAGCTGGGGCCTACGAGCAGTACTTC.

The V and J genes are TRBV6-1 and TRBJ2-3; 7 nucleotides agree with TRBD1. Looked up from germline, CDR1 is MNHNS and CDR2 is SASEGT. After removal of 4 bases from V and 3 bases from J, the junction contained 7 bases not matched to a gene. The CDR3 runs 15 residues. CDR3 nucleotides: TGTGCCAGCAGTGTGACAGGGTTGGGAACAGATACGCAGTATTTT. Protein sequence: CASSVTGLGTDTQYF.